This TCR beta chain emerged from a study of T cell repertoires in cytomegalovirus infection. In this sample, this clonotype turned up many times. Its antigen is not identified. This CDR3 has 16 amino acids. CDR1 is LGHNA and CDR2 is YSLEER in the germline V gene. Trimming shortened V by 1 base and J by 2 bases, and 13 bases separated the two germline ends. TCRdb processed the reads anew with MiXCR; each CDR3 protein has one entry. The data show about 130,000 distinct CDR3 sequences, roughly 32% seen once. The material was CD8+ T cells from cultured PBMCs, obtained from culture after CMV antigen stimulation. This sequence originates from a human donor in good health (CMV status not recorded). Some clones in this sample may be carry-over from other donors' samples. The V gene is TRBV4-3, the J gene TRBJ2-3, with TRBD1 as a possible D gene (6 bases). The CDR3: CASSQGTARITDTQYF. In nucleotides, the CDR3 is TGCGCCAGCAGCCAAGGGACAGCAAGAATCACAGATACGCAGTATTTT.